Sequencing of this T cell receptor beta chain was carried out in a study of metastatic and nonmetastatic thyroid tumors. Every patient was untreated before thyroid surgery. Sample share makes this clone medium-sized (0.01 to 0.1%). The CDR3 length is 15 residues. V was clipped by 5 bases and J by 6 bases, with 19 bases between them. TCRdb re-analyzed the PCR reads using MiXCR. This table holds 15,000 to 20,000 clones, 22% found once. The sequenced sample consisted of tumor tissue. The chain recombines TRBV12-3 or TRBV12-4 with TRBJ1-2; the D gene is possibly TRBD1 (5 bases). The receptor was derived from a male donor with papillary thyroid cancer or a benign thyroid nodule (not recorded which). Some clones in this sample may be carry-over from other donors' samples. The CDR3 loop reads CASSRKIGGTHGYTF. The CDR3 nucleotides are TGTGCCAGCAGTCGCAAAATCGGGGGAACCCATGGCTACACCTTC.